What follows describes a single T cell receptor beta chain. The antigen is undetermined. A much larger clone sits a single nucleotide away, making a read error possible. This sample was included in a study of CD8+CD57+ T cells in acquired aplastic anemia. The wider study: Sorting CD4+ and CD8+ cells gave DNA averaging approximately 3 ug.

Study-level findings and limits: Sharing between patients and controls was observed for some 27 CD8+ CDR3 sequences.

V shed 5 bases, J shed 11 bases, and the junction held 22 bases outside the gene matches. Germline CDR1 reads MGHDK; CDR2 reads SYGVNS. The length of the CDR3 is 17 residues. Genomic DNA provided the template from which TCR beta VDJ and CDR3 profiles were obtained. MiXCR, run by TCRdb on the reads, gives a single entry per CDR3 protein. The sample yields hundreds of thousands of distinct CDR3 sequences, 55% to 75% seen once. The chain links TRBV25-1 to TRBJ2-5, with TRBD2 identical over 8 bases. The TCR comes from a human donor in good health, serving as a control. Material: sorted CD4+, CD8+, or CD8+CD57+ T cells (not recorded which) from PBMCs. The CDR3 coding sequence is TGTGCCAGCAGTTTAGCCCTGACTCCGGGGGGGCTTGGTGAGCAGTACTTC. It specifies CASSLALTPGGLGEQYF.